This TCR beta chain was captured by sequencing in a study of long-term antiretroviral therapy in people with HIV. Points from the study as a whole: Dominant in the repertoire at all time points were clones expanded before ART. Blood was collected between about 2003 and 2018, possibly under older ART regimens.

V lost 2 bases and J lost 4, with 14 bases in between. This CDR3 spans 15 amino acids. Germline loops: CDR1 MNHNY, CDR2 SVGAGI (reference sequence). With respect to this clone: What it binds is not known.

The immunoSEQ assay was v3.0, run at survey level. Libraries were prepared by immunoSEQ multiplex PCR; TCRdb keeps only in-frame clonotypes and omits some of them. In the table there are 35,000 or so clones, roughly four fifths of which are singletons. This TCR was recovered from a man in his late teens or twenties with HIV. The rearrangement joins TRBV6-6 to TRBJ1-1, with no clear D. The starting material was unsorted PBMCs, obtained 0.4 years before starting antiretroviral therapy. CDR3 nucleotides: TGTGCCAGCAGTTACCCCTCGGGTGCGGTCACTGAAGCTTTCTTT. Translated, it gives CASSYPSGAVTEAFF.